What follows describes a single T cell receptor (beta chain). Its target is unknown. The data originate from a study of identical twins. Study conclusions and caveats: Zero-insertion analyses were open to partial confounding by invariant MAIT and iNKT cells. The study found excess low generation probability among twin-shared out-of-frame alpha sequences.

The CDR3 sequence is 13 residues long. Germline V gene data show CDR1 as SQVTM and CDR2 as ANQGSEA. Trimming took off 5 bases at V and 4 bases at J, with 12 bases between the two ends. MiXCR was run by TCRdb on the 5' RACE reads, yielding one entry per CDR3 protein. The sample includes a few hundred thousand distinct CDR3 sequences, approximately 9.6% of them seen just once. This sample was shared with a second study, whose subject was yellow fever vaccine responses in identical twins.

The chain uses TRBV29-1 and TRBJ2-1, with D possibly being TRBD1 (5 bases). Input material: PBMCs. The TCR was taken from a young woman in good health. In DNA, the CDR3 is TGCAGCGTTCCCTCTGACAGTTACAATGAGCAGTTCTTC. It translates to CSVPSDSYNEQFF.